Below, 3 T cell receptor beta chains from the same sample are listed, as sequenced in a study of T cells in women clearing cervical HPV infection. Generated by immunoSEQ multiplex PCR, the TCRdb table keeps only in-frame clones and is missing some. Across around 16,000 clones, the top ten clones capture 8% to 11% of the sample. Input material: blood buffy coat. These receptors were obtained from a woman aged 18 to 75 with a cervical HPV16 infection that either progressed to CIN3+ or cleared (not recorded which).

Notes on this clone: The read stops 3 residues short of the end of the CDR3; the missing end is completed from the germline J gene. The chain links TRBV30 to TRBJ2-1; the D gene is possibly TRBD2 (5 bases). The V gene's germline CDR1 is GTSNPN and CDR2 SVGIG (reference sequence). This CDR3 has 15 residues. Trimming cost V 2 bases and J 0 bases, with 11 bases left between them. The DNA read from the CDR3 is TGTGCCTGGAGTAGAGCGGATCTCTCCTACAATGAG. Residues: CAWSRADLSYNE. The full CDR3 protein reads CAWSRADLSYNEQFF.

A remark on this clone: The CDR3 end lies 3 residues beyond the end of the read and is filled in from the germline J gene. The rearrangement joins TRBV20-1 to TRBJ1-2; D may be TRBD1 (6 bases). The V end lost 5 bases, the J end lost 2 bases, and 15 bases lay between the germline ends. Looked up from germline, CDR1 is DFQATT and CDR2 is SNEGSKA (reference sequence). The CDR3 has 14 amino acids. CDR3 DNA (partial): TGCAGTGCTCTCCGGGACAAATCAAACTATGGC. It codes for CSALRDKSNYG. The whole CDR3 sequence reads CSALRDKSNYGYTF.

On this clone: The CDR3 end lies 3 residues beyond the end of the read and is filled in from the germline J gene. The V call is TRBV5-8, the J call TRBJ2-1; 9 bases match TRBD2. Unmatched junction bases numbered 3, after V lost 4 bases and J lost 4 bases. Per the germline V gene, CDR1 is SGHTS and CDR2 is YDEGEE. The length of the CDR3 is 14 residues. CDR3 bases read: TGTGCCAGCAGCGCCCTAGCGGGATACAATGAG. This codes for CASSALAGYNE. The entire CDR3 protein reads CASSALAGYNEQFF.